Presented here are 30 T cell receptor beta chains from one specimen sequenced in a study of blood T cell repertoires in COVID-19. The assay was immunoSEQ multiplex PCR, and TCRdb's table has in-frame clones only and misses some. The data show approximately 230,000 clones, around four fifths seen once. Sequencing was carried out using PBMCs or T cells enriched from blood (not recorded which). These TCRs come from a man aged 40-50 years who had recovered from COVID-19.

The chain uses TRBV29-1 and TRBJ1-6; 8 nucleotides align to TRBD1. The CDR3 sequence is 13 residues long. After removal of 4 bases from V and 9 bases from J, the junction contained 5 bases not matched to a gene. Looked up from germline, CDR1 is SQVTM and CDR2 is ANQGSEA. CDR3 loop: CSVADREGSPLHF. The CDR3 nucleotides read TGCAGCGTTGCGGACAGGGAAGGTTCACCCCTCCACTTT.

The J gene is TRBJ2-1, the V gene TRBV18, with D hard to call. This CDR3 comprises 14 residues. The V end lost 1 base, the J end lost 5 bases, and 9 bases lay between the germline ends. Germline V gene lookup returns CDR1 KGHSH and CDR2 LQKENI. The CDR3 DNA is TGTGCCAGCTCACCACAATTAGCCGACAATGAGCAGTTCTTC. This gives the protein CASSPQLADNEQFF.

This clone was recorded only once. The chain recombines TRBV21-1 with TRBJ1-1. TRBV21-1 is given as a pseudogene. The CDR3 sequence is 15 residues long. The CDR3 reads CASSKPGGVDAEAFF. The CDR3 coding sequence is TGTGCCAGCAGCAAACCGGGCGGGGTGGACGCTGAAGCTTTCTTT.

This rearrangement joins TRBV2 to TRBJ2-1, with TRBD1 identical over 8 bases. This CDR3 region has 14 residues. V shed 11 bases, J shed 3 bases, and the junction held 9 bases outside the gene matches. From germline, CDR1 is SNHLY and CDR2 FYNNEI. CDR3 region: CAGRQGQIYNEQFF. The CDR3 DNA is TGTGCCGGGAGACAGGGGCAGATCTACAATGAGCAGTTCTTC.

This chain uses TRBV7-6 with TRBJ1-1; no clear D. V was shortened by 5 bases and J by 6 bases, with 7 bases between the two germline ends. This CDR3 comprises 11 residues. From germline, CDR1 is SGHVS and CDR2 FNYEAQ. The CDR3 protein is CASSPPAEAFF. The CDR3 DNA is TGTGCCAGCAGCCCTCCTGCTGAAGCTTTCTTT.

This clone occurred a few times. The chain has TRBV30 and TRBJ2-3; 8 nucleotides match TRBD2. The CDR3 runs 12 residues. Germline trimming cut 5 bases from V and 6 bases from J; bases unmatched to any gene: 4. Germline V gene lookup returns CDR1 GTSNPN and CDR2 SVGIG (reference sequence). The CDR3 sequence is CAWDGGADTQYF. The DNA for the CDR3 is TGTGCCTGGGACGGGGGGGCCGATACGCAGTATTTT.

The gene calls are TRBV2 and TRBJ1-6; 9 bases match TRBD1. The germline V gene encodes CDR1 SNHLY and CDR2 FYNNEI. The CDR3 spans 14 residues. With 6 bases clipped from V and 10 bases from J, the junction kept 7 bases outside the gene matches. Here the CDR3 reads CASSRDRVQSPLHF. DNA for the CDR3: TGTGCCAGCAGCCGGGACAGGGTCCAATCACCCCTCCACTTT.

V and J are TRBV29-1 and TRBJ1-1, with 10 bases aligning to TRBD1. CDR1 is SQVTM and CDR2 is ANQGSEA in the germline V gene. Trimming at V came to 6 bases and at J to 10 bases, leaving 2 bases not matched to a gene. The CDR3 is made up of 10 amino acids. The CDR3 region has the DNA TGCAGCGTCGGGGACAGGGGAGCTTTCTTT. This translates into CSVGDRGAFF.

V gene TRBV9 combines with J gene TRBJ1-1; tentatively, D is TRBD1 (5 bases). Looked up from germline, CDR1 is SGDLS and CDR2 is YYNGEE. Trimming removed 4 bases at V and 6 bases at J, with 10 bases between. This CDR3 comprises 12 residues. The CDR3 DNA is TGTGCCAGCAGCATAACAGGATCTGAAGCTTTCTTT. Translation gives CASSITGSEAFF.

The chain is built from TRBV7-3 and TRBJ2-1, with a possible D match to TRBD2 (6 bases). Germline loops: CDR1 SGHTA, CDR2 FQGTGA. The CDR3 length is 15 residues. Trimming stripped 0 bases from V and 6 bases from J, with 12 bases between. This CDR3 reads CASSLTRDESNEQFF. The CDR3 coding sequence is TGTGCCAGCAGCTTAACGCGGGACGAATCCAATGAGCAGTTCTTC.

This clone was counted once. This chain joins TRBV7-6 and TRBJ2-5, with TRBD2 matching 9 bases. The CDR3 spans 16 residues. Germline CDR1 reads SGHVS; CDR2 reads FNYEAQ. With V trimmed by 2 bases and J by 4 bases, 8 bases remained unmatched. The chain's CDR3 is CASSLKSWTSVETQYF. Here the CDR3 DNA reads TGTGCCAGCAGCTTAAAATCCTGGACTAGCGTAGAGACCCAGTACTTC.

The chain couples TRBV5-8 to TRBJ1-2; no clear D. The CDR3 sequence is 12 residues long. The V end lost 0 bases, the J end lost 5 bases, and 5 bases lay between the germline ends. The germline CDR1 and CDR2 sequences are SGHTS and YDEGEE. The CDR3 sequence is CASSLGTYGYTF. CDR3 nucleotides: TGTGCCAGCAGCTTGGGGACTTATGGCTACACCTTC.

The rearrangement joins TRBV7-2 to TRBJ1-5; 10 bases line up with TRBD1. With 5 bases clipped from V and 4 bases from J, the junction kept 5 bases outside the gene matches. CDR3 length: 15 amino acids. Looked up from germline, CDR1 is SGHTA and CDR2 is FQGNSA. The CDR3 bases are TGTGCCAGCAGCGCCTGGACAGGGGGAAATCAGCCCCAGCATTTT. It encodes CASSAWTGGNQPQHF.

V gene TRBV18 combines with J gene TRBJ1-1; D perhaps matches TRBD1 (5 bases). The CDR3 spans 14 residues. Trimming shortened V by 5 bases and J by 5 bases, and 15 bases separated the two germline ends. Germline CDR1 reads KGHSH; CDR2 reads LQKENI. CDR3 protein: CASSSLAGKTEAFF. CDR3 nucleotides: TGTGCCAGCTCATCCTTAGCAGGGAAGACTGAAGCTTTCTTT.

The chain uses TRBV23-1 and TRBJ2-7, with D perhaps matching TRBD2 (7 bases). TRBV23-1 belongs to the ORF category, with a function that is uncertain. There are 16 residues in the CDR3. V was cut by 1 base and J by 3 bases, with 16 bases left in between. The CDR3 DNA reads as TGCGCCAGCAGTCAATACCTCGGGGGGCGCAACTACGAGCAGTACTTC. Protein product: CASSQYLGGRNYEQYF.

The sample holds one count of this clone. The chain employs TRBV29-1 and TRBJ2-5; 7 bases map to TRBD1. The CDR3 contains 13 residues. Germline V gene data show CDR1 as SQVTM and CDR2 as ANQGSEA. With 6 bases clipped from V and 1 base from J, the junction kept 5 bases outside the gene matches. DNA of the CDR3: TGCAGCGTATACGGACAGGTCCAAGAGACCCAGTACTTC. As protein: CSVYGQVQETQYF.

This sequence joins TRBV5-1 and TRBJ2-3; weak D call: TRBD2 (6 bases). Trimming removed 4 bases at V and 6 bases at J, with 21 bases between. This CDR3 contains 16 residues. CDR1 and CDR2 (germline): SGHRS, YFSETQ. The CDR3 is CASSALAPGESDTQYF. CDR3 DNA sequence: TGCGCCAGCAGCGCCCTGGCCCCGGGAGAATCGGATACGCAGTATTTT. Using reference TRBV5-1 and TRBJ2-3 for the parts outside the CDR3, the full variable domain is KAGVTQTPRYLIKTRGQQVTLSCSPISGHRSVSWYQQTPGQGLQFLFEYFSETQRNKGNFPGRFSGRQFSNSRSEMNVSTLELGDSALYLCASSALAPGESDTQYFGPGTRLTVL.

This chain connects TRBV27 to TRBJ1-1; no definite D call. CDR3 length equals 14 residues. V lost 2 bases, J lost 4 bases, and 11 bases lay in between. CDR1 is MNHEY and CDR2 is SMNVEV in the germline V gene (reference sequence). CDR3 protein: CASSLPSRRTEAFF. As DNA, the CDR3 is TGTGCCAGCAGTTTACCCTCCAGGCGCACTGAAGCTTTCTTT.

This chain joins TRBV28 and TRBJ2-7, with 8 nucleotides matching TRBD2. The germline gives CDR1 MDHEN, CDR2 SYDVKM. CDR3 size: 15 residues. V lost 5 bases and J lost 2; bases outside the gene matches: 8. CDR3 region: CASSTLAGWTYEQYF. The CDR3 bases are TGTGCCAGCAGTACTTTAGCGGGATGGACCTACGAGCAGTACTTC.

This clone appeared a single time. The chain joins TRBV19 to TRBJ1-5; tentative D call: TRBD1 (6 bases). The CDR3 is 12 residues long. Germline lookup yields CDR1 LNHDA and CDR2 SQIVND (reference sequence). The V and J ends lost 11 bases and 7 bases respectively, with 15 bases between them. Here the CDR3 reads CAGGGATQPQHF. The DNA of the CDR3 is TGTGCCGGGGGGGGCGCAACCCAGCCCCAGCATTTT.

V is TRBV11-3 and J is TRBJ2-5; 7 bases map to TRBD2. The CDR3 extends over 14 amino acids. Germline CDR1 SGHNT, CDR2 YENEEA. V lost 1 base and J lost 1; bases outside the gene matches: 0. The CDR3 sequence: CASSLASGQETQYF. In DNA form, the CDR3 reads TGTGCCAGCAGCTTAGCTAGCGGCCAAGAGACCCAGTACTTC. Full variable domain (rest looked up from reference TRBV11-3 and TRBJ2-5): EAGVVQSPRYKIIEKKQPVAFWCNPISGHNTLYWYLQNLGQGPELLIRYENEEAVDDSQLPKDRFSAERLKGVDSTLKIQPAELGDSAVYLCASSLASGQETQYFGPGTRLLVL.

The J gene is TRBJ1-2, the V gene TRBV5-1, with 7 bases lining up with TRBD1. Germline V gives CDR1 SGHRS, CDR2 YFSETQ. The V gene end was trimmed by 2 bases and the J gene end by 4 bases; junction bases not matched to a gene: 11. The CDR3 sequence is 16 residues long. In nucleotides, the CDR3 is TGCGCCAGCAGCTTCACCGGGGACAGCCAGCTCTATGGCTACACCTTC. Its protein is CASSFTGDSQLYGYTF.

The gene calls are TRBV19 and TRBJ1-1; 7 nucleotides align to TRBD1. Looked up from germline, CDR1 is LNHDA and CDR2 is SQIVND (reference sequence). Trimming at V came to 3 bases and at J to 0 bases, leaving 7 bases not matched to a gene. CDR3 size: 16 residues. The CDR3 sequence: CASSMGQLYMNTEAFF. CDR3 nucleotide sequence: TGTGCCAGTAGTATGGGACAGCTATACATGAACACTGAAGCTTTCTTT.

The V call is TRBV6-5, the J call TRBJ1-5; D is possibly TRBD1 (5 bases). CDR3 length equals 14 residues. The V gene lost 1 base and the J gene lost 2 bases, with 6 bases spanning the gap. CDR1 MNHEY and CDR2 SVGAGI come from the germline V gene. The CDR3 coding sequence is TGTGCCAGCAGTTACTGGGGGGGCAATCAGCCCCAGCATTTT. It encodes CASSYWGGNQPQHF.

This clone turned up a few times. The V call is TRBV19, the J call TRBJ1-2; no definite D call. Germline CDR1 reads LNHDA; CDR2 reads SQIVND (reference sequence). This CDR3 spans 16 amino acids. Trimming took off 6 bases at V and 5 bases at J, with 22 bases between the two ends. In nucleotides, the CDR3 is TGTGCCAGTAGCCATATCCTAATCAACGTACGGTATGGCTACACCTTC. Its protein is CASSHILINVRYGYTF.

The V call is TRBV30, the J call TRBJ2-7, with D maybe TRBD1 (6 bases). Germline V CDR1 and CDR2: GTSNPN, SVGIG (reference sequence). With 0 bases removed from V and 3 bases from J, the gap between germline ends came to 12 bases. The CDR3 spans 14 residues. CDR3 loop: CAWSVGTGSYEQYF. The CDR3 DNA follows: TGTGCCTGGAGTGTGGGCACAGGGAGCTACGAGCAGTACTTC.

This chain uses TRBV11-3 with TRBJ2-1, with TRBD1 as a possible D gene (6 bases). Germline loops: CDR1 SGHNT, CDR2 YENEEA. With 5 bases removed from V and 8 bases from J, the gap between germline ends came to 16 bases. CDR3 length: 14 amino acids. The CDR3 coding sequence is TGTGCCAGCAGCCAACAGGGTGTTGTAGATGAGCAGTTCTTC. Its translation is CASSQQGVVDEQFF.

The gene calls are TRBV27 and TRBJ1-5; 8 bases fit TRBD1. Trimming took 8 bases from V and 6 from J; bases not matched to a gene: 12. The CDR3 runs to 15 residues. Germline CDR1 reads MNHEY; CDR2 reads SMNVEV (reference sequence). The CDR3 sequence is CASRQAGGRSQPQHF. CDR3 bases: TGTGCCAGCCGGCAAGCAGGGGGCAGGAGTCAGCCCCAGCATTTT.

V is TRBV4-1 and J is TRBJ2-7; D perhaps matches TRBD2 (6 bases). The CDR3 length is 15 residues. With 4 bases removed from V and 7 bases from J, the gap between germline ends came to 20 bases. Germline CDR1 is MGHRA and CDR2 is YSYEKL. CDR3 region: CASSRTGSAPGEQYF. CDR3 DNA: TGCGCCAGCAGCCGGACCGGGAGTGCCCCGGGGGAGCAGTACTTC.

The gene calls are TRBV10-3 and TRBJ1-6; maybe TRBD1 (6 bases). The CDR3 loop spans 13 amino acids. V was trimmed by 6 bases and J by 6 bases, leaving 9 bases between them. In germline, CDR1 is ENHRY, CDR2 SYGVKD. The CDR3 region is CAISGDINSPLHF. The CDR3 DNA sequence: TGTGCCATCAGCGGGGACATTAATTCACCCCTCCACTTT.